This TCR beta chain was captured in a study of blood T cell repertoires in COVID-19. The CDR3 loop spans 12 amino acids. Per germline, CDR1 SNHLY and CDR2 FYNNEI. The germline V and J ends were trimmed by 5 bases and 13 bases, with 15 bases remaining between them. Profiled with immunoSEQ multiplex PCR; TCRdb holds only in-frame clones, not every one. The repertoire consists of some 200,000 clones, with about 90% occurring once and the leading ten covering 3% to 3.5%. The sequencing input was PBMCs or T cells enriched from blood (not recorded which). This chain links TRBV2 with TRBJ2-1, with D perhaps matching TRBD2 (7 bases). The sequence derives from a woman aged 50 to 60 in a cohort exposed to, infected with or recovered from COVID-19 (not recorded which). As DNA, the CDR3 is TGTGCCAGCAGTTCGCGGGGGCCGCATCAGTTCTTC. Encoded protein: CASSSRGPHQFF.